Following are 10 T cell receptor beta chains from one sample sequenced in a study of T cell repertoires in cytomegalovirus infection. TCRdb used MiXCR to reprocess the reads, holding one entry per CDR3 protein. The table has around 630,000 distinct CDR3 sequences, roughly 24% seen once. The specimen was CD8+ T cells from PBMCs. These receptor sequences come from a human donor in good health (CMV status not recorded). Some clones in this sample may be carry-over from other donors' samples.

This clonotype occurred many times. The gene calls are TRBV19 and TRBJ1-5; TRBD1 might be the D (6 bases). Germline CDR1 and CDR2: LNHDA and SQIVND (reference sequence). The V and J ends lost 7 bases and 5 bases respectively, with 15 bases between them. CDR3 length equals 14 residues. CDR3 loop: CASKNRVLDQPQHF. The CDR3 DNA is TGTGCCAGTAAAAACAGGGTCCTGGATCAGCCCCAGCATTTT.

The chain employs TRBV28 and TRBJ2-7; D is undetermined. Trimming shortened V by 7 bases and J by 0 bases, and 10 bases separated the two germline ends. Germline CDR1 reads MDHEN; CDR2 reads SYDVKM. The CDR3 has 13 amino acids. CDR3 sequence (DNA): TGTGCCAGCACCGAACAGTTCTCCTACGAGCAGTACGTC. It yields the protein CASTEQFSYEQYV.

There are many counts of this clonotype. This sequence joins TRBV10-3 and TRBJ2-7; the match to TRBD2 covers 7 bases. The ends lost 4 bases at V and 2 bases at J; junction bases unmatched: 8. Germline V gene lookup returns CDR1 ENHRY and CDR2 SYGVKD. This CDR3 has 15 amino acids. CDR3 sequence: CAISVSLAEAYEQYF. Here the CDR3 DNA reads TGTGCCATCAGTGTAAGTCTAGCGGAGGCCTACGAGCAGTACTTC.

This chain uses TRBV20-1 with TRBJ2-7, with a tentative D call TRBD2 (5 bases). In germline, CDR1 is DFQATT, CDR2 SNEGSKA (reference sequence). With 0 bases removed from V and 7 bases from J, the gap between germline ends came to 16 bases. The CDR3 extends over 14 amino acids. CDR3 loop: CSARDTRVSGEQYV. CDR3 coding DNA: TGCAGTGCTAGAGACACAAGAGTCTCGGGGGAGCAGTACGTC.

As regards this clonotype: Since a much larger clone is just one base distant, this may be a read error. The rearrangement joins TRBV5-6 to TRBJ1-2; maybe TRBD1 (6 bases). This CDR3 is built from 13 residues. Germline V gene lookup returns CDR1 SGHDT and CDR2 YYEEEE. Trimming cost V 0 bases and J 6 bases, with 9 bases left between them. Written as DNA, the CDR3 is TGTGCCAGCAGCTTGGGGGGGGGCCATGGCTACACCTTC. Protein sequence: CASSLGGGHGYTF.

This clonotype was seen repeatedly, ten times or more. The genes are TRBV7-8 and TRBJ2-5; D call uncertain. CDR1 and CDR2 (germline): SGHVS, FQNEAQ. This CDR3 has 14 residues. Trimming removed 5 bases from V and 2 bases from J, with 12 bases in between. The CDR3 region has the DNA TGTGCCAGCAGCCATAGGGCACCACAAGAGACCCAGTACTTC. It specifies CASSHRAPQETQYF.

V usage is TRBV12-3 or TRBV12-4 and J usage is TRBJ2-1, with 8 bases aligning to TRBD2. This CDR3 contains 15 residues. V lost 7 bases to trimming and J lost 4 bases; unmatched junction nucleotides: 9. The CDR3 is CASIRGGPSYNEQFF. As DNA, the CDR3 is TGTGCCAGCATTCGGGGGGGCCCCTCGTACAATGAGCAGTTCTTC.

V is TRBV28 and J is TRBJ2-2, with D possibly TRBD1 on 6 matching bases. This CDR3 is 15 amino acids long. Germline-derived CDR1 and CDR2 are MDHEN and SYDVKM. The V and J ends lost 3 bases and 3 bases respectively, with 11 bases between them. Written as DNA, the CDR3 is TGTGCCAGCAGTTTGAGCAGGGGATACACCGGGGAGCTGTTTTTT. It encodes CASSLSRGYTGELFF.

CDR3 protein: CASSHARHEQFF. The CDR3 bases are TGCGCCAGCAGCCATGCCCGCCATGAGCAGTTCTTC. This sequence joins TRBV4-3 and TRBJ2-1; D unresolved. This CDR3 is built from 12 residues. Trimming stripped 3 bases from V and 8 bases from J, with 8 bases between. Looked up from germline, CDR1 is LGHNA and CDR2 is YSLEER.

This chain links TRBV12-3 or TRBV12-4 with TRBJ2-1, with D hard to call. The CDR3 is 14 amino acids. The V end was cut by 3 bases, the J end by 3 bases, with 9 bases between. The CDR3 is CASSFDGNYNEQFF. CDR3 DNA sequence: TGTGCCAGCAGTTTCGACGGAAACTACAATGAGCAGTTCTTC.